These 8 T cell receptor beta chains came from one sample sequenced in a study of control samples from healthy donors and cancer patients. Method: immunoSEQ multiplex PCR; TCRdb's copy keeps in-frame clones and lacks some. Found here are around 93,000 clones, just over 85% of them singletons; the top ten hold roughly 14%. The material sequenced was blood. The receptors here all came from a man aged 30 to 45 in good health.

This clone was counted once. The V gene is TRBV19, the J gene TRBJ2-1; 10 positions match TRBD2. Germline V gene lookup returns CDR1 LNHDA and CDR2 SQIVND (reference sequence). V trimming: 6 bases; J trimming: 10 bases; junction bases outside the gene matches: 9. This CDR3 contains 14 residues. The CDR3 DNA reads TGTGCCAGTAGATCTGGACTAGCGGCATGGGAGCAGTTCTTC. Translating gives CASRSGLAAWEQFF.

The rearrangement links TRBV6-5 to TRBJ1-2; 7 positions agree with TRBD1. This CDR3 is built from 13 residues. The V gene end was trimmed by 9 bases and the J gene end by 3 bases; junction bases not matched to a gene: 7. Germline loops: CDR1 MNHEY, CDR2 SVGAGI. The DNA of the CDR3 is TGTGCCAGTAGAGCCGGGACAGACTATGGCTACACCTTC. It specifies CASRAGTDYGYTF.

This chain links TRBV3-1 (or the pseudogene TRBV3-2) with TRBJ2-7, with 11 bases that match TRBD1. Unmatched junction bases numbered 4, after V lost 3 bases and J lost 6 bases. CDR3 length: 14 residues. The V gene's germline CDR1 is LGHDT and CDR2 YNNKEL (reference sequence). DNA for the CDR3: TGTGCCAGCAGCCAGGGGGGACAGGGGGTCGAGCAGTACTTC. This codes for CASSQGGQGVEQYF.

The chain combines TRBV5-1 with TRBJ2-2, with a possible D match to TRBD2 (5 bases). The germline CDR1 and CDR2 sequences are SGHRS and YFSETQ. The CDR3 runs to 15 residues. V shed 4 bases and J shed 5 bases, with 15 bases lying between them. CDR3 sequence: CASSQTPTGTGELFF. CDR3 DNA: TGCGCCAGCAGCCAGACACCTACGGGGACCGGGGAGCTGTTTTTT.

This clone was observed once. CDR3 amino acids: CASSFSTDTQYF. In DNA, the CDR3 is TGTGCCAGCAGTTTCAGCACAGATACGCAGTATTTT. This chain uses TRBV27 with TRBJ2-3; D call uncertain. The CDR3 sequence is 12 residues long. Trimming cost V 3 bases and J 0 bases, with 1 base left between them. The germline gives CDR1 MNHEY, CDR2 SMNVEV (reference sequence).

The chain's CDR3 is CASSQGVGTETQYF. As DNA, the CDR3 is TGTGCCAGCAGCCAAGGGGTGGGGACGGAGACCCAGTACTTC. This chain links TRBV3-1 (or the pseudogene TRBV3-2) with TRBJ2-5; the D gene could be TRBD1 or TRBD2 (5 bases each). The germline CDR1 and CDR2 sequences are LGHDT and YNNKEL (reference sequence). This CDR3 comprises 14 residues. Trimming removed 1 base from V and 5 bases from J, with 11 bases in between.

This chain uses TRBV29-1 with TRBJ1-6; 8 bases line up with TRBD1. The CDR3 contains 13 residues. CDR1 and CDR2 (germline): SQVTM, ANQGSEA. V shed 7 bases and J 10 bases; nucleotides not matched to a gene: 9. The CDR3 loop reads CSAGQGAGSPLHF. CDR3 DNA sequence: TGCAGCGCCGGGCAGGGGGCAGGGTCACCCCTCCACTTT.

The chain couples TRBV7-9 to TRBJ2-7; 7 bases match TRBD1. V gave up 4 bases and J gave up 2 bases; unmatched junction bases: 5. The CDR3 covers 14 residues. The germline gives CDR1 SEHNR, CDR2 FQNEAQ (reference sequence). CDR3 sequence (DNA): TGTGCCAGCAGCTCCGGGACAGTTGCCTACGAGCAGTACTTC. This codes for CASSSGTVAYEQYF.